This section outlines one TCR beta chain sequence together with its context. Clones were read by immunoSEQ multiplex PCR, and TCRdb kept only the in-frame ones, dropping some. The sample has approximately 1,500,000 clones, around 95% seen once; the top ten hold 1.2%. This sample is part of a study of shared clonotypes between healthy human individuals. Trimming at V came to 1 base and at J to 6 bases, leaving 5 bases not matched to a gene. Germline V lookup: CDR1 KGHSH, CDR2 LQKENI. The CDR3 runs to 16 residues. All the donors were Caucasian adults who lived in Nashville, Tennessee. The receptor comes from a man younger than 45 in good health. This chain connects TRBV18 to TRBJ2-2; 10 bases are a match to TRBD1. The source material was naive CD4+ T cells sorted from blood. Subset of the sample: CD45RA+ positively selected. CDR3 loop: CASSPQDRGIPGELFF. The CDR3 region has the DNA TGTGCCAGCTCACCACAGGACAGGGGGATCCCCGGGGAGCTGTTTTTT.